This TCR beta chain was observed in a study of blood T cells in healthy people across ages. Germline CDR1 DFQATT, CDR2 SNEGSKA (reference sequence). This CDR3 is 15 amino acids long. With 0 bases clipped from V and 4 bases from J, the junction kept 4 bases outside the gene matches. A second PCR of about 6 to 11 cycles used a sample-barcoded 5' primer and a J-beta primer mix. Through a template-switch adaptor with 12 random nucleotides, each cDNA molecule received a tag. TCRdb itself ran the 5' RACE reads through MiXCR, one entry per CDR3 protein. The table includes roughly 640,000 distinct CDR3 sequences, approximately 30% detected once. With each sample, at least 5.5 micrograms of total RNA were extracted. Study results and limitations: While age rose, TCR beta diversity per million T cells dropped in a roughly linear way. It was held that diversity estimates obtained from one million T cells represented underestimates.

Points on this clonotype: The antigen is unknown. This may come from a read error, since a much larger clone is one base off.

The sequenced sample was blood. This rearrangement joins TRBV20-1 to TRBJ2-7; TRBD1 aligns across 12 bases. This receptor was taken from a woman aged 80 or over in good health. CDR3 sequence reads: CSARDGTGGGYEQYF. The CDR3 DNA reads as TGCAGTGCTAGAGACGGGACAGGGGGCGGATACGAGCAGTACTTC.